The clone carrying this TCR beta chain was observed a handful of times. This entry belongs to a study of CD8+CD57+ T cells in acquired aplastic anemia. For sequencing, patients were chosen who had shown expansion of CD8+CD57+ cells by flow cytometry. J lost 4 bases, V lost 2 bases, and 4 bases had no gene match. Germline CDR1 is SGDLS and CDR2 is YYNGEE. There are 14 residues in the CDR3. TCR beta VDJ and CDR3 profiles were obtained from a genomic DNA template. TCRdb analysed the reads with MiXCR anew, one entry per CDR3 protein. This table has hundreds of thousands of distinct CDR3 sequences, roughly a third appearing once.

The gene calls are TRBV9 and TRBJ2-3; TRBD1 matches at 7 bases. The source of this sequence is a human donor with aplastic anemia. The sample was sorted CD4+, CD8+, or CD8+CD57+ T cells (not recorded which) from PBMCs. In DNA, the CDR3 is TGTGCCAGCAGCGTGGGACAGCTAGCAGATACGCAGTATTTT. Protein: CASSVGQLADTQYF.